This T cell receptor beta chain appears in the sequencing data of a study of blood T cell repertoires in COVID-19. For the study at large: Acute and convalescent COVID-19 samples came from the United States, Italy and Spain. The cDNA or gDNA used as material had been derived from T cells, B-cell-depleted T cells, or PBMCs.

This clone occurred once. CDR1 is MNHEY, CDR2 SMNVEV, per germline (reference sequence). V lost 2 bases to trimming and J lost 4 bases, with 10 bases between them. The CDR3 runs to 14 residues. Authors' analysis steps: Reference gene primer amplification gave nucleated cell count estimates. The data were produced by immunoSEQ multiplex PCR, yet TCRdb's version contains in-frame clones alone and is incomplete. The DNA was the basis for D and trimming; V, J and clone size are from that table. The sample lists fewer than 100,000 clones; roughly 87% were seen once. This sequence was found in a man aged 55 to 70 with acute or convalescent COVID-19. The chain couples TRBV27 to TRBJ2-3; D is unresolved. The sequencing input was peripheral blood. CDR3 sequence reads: CASSLAVGADTQYF. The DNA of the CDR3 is TGTGCCAGCAGTTTAGCGGTAGGAGCAGATACGCAGTATTTT.